The present TCR beta chain was sequenced within a study of CD8+CD57+ T cells in acquired aplastic anemia. Study-level background: Researchers reported that healthy donors averaged about 10 million reads for CD4+ cells.

This clonotype was observed at least ten times. CDR3 size: 17 residues. The V and J ends lost 4 bases and 2 bases, in that order; junction bases with no gene match: 10. Per the germline V gene, CDR1 is KGHDR and CDR2 is SFDVKD. Template material for TCR beta VDJ and CDR3 profiling consisted of genomic DNA. MiXCR, run by TCRdb on the reads, gives a single entry per CDR3 protein. There are about 190,000 distinct CDR3 sequences in the sample; around half occur only once, and 16% lies in the top ten. The rearrangement joins TRBV24-1 to TRBJ2-3; 8 bases are shared with TRBD1. The sequence came from a human donor in good health, serving as a control. The sample comprised sorted CD4+, CD8+, or CD8+CD57+ T cells (not recorded which) from PBMCs. DNA of the CDR3: TGTGCCACCAGTGACAGACAGGGGCGAACGACCACAGATACGCAGTATTTT. It encodes CATSDRQGRTTTDTQYF.